What follows are 11 T cell receptor beta chains derived from one specimen sequenced in a study of blood T cell repertoires in COVID-19. Produced via immunoSEQ multiplex PCR; TCRdb's table is partial and in-frame only. The sample has 90,000 to 120,000 clones, 90% to 95% seen once. Sequenced: peripheral blood. The receptors here all came from a human donor in a cohort sampled during active COVID-19.

J is TRBJ2-7 and V is TRBV29-1, with 8 bases aligning to TRBD2. The CDR3 loop spans 17 amino acids. Trimming cost V 2 bases and J 0 bases; bases outside gene matches: 12. The germline V gene encodes CDR1 SQVTM and CDR2 ANQGSEA. This CDR3 reads CSVERGLGGKGSYEQYF. The CDR3 coding sequence is TGCAGCGTTGAAAGGGGACTAGGGGGAAAAGGCTCCTACGAGCAGTACTTC.

V gene TRBV4-2 combines with J gene TRBJ2-1, with D perhaps TRBD2 (7 bases). V lost 0 bases, J lost 5 bases, and 14 bases lay in between. Germline CDR1 and CDR2: LGHNA and YNFKEQ. The length of the CDR3 is 16 residues. CDR3 amino acids: CASSQDLLGGDNEQFF. CDR3 bases: TGTGCCAGCAGCCAAGACCTTCTAGGGGGGGACAATGAGCAGTTCTTC.

The CDR3 loop is CASSPRQGPAEAFF. Written as DNA, the CDR3 is TGTGCCAGCAGCCCCAGACAGGGTCCGGCTGAAGCTTTCTTT. This chain joins TRBV9 and TRBJ1-1; 7 bases map to TRBD1. Germline-derived CDR1 and CDR2 are SGDLS and YYNGEE. The CDR3 has 14 amino acids. V trimming: 4 bases; J trimming: 6 bases; junction bases outside the gene matches: 9.

The V call is TRBV5-5, the J call TRBJ2-1; 7 bases map to TRBD1. J lost 4 bases, V lost 2 bases, and 3 bases had no gene match. Germline V lookup: CDR1 SGHKS, CDR2 YYEKEE (reference sequence). This CDR3 has 14 residues. CDR3 protein: CASSLNRGYNEQFF. The CDR3 bases are TGTGCCAGCAGCTTAAACAGGGGTTACAATGAGCAGTTCTTC.

V is TRBV5-6 and J is TRBJ1-4, with 8 nucleotides matching TRBD1. The trim removed 0 bases at V and 13 bases at J, leaving 11 bases unmatched. This CDR3 is 15 amino acids long. Per germline, CDR1 SGHDT and CDR2 YYEEEE. The CDR3 loop reads CASSLGTGGTVRLFF. CDR3 DNA: TGTGCCAGCAGCTTGGGAACAGGGGGAACAGTTAGACTGTTTTTT. Drawing the rest from reference TRBV5-6 and TRBJ1-4, the complete variable domain is DAGVTQSPTHLIKTRGQQVTLRCSPKSGHDTVSWYQQALGQGPQFIFQYYEEEERQRGNFPDRFSGHQFPNYSSELNVNALLLGDSALYLCASSLGTGGTVRLFFGSGTQLSVL.

This clone has just a few counts. J is TRBJ2-7 and V is TRBV15, with a tentative D call TRBD2 (5 bases). The CDR3 runs to 13 residues. Deletions cut 2 bases from V and 3 bases from J, with 8 bases between. Germline V CDR1 and CDR2: LNHNV, YYDKDF (reference sequence). In DNA, the CDR3 is TGTGCCACCAGCAGACGGGGATTCTACGAGCAGTACTTC. Its protein is CATSRRGFYEQYF. The variable domain in full, completed from reference TRBV15 and TRBJ2-7, reads DAMVIQNPRYQVTQFGKPVTLSCSQTLNHNVMYWYQQKSSQAPKLLFHYYDKDFNNEADTPDNFQSRRPNTSFCFLDIRSPGLGDTAMYLCATSRRGFYEQYFGPGTRLTVT.

The rearrangement links TRBV2 to TRBJ2-1, with D maybe TRBD2 (6 bases). Germline lookup yields CDR1 SNHLY and CDR2 FYNNEI. V shed 7 bases and J shed 3 bases, with 16 bases lying between them. This CDR3 comprises 15 residues. CDR3 amino acids: CASTDGTGNYNEQFF. The CDR3 DNA sequence: TGTGCCAGCACCGACGGGACTGGAAACTACAATGAGCAGTTCTTC.

In DNA, the CDR3 is TGTGCCTGGAGTGTACGGGAGCACAATGAGCAGTTCTTC. Residues: CAWSVREHNEQFF. J is TRBJ2-1 and V is TRBV30, with a possible D match to TRBD2 (6 bases). The ends were cut back, 0 bases at V and 5 bases at J, with 8 bases in the middle. Germline loops: CDR1 GTSNPN, CDR2 SVGIG (reference sequence). The CDR3 sequence is 13 residues long.

This clone was observed once. This chain links TRBV20-1 with TRBJ2-3; 7 nucleotides line up with TRBD2. Trimming cost V 0 bases and J 13 bases; bases outside gene matches: 4. The CDR3 length is 11 residues. Per germline, CDR1 DFQATT and CDR2 SNEGSKA (reference sequence). This chain's CDR3 is CSARDGRGEYF. The DNA of the CDR3 is TGCAGTGCTAGAGATGGACGGGGGGAGTATTTT.

The chain recombines TRBV7-9 with TRBJ2-3, with no clear D. The V gene lost 6 bases and the J gene lost 0 bases, with 4 bases spanning the gap. Germline CDR1 reads SEHNR; CDR2 reads FQNEAQ (reference sequence). The CDR3 sequence is 12 residues long. CDR3: CASRTSTDTQYF. In nucleotides, the CDR3 is TGTGCCAGCAGAACAAGCACAGATACGCAGTATTTT.

The CDR3 coding sequence is TGTGCCTGGAGGGACACAGGGGGCTGGAACACTGAAGCTTTCTTT. Encoded protein: CAWRDTGGWNTEAFF. The genes are TRBV30 and TRBJ1-1; 9 nucleotides align to TRBD1. The CDR3 covers 15 residues. With V trimmed by 3 bases and J by 1 base, 6 bases remained unmatched. Germline V lookup: CDR1 GTSNPN, CDR2 SVGIG (reference sequence).